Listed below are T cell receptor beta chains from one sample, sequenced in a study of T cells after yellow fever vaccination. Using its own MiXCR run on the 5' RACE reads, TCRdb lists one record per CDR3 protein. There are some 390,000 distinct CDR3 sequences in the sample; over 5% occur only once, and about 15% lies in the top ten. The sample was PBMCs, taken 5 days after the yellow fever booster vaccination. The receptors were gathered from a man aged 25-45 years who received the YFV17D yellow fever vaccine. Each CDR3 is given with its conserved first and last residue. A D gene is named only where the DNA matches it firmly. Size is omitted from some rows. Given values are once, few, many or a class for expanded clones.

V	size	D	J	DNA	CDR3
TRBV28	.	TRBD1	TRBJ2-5	TGTGCCAGCAGTCTAGACAGGGGGCATGAGACCCAGTACTTC	CASSLDRGHETQYF
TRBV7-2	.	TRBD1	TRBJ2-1	TGTGCCAGCAGTTCGTCCGGGACAGTTAAACACAATGAGCAGTTCTTC	CASSSSGTVKHNEQFF
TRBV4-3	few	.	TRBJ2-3	TGCGCCAGCTCCGTGCGGGATCTCTACACAGATACGCAGTATTTT	CASSVRDLYTDTQYF
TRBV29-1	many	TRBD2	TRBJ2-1	TGCAGCGTCGGACTAGCGGCCTACAATGAGCAGTTCTTC	CSVGLAAYNEQFF
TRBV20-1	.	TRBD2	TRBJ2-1	TGCAGTACTAGAGATTATCGAATTAGCGGGAGGATCGGTGAGCAGTTCTTC	CSTRDYRISGRIGEQFF
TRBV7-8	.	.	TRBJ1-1	TGTGCCAGCAGCTTATTTCATCGGACACAGAAACACACTGAAGCTTTCTTT	CASSLFHRTQKHTEAFF
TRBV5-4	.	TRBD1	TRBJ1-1	TGTGCCAGCAGTAACGGACAGGGTTCTGAAGCTTTCTTT	CASSNGQGSEAFF
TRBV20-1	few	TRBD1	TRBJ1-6	TGCAGTGCCACCGCCCGACAGGGAGTAGGCTCACCCCTCCACTTT	CSATARQGVGSPLHF
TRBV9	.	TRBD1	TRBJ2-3	TGTGCCAGCAGGGAAGGGGGCTTATCAGATACGCAGTATTTT	CASREGGLSDTQYF
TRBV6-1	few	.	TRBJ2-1	TGTGCCAGCAGGCGGACAGCCTTATTCTCCTACAATGAGCAGTTCTTC	CASRRTALFSYNEQFF
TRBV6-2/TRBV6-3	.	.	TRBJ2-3	TGTGCCAGCAGGCCGGACAGGGGTGGGATTCAGCGGGGGAACTTTAGCACAGATACGCAGTATTTT	CASRPDRGGIQRGNFSTDTQYF
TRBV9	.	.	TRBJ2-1	TGTGCCAGCAGCGTAGAAGTCAGTGAGCAGTTCTTC	CASSVEVSEQFF
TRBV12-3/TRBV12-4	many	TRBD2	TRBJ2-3	TGTGCCAGCAGTTTAGCGGGGACTAGAACGCAGTATTTT	CASSLAGTRTQYF
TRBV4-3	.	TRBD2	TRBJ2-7	TGCGCCAGCAGCTTGCTAGCGGGGGTCGACTACGAGCAGTACTTC	CASSLLAGVDYEQYF
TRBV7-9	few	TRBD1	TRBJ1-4	TGTGCCAGCAGCTTTACTGGACAGGCGACTAATGAAAAACTGTTTTTT	CASSFTGQATNEKLFF
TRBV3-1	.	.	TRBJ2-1	TGTGCCAGCAGCCAGATTAATAGCGCTAGTCCGGATGAGCAGTTCTTC	CASSQINSASPDEQFF
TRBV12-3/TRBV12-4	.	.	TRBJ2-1	TGTGCCAGCAGTTTGATAGACAATGAGCAGTTCTTC	CASSLIDNEQFF
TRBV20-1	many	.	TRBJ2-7	TGCAGTGCTAGTTCTCCGCTTTCTAGGCACTACGAGCAGTACTTC	CSASSPLSRHYEQYF
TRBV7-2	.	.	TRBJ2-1	TGTGCCAGCAGACTTCTAGCGAGTTCCTACAATGAGCAGTTCTTC	CASRLLASSYNEQFF
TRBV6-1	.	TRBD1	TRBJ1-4	TGTGCCAGCAGCCTGGACAGGGGACGTGAAAAACTGTTTTTT	CASSLDRGREKLFF
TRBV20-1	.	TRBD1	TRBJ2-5	TGCAGTGCTAGTGGGGTAGGACAGGGCCTGGAAGAGACCCAGTACTTC	CSASGVGQGLEETQYF
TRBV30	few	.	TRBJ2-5	TGTGCCTGGAGTGTATCTGGGGGCGCGGAGACCCAGTACTTC	CAWSVSGGAETQYF
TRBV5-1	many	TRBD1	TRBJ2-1	TGCGCCAGCAGCTTAGGACAGGGTACCTACAATGAGCAGTTCTTC	CASSLGQGTYNEQFF
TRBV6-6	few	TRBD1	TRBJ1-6	TGTGCCAGCAGGAGGGGACAGGCGATTGGTTCACCCCTCCACTTT	CASRRGQAIGSPLHF
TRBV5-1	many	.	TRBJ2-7	TGCGCCAGCAGCTTGGACACCTACGAGCAGTACTTC	CASSLDTYEQYF
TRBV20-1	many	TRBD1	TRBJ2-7	TGCAGTGCTAGAGTTCCGGGACAGAAGGCTTCCGAGCAGTACTTC	CSARVPGQKASEQYF
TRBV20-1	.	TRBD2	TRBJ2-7	TGCAGTGCTACTAGCGGGAGGCCCGAGCAGTGCTTC	CSATSGRPEQCF
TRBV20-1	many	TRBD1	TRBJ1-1	TGCAGTGCTAACAGGGGCTACACTGAAGCTTTCTTT	CSANRGYTEAFF